The clone carrying this T cell receptor (beta chain) was seen only once. The data stem from a study of shared clonotypes between healthy human individuals. The assay was carried out at the deep level. Here immunoSEQ multiplex PCR was the method, and the copy in TCRdb shows in-frame clones only, minus some. Counted here are about 1,500,000 clones, around 97% occurring once; the ten biggest clones make up roughly 1.2%. CDR1 and CDR2 (germline): SGDLS, YYNGEE. V shed 4 bases and J 3 bases; nucleotides not matched to a gene: 15. The CDR3 is made up of 17 amino acids. The sample was naive CD4+ T cells sorted from blood. This sample's subset: CD45RA+ positively selected. The V and J genes are TRBV9 and TRBJ1-2, with 7 bases that match TRBD1. This sequence originates from a man aged 30-40 years in good health. Here the CDR3 DNA reads TGTGCCAGCAGCCCCCAGACAGGGATTCAGGGGGACTATGGCTACACCTTC. This translates into CASSPQTGIQGDYGYTF. Full variable domain (outside the CDR3, taken from reference TRBV9 and TRBJ1-2): DSGVTQTPKHLITATGQRVTLRCSPRSGDLSVYWYQQSLDQGLQFLIQYYNGEERAKGNILERFSAQQFPDLHSELNLSSLELGDSALYFCASSPQTGIQGDYGYTFGSGTRLTVV.